Presented here are 6 T cell receptor beta chains from one specimen sequenced in a study of T-cell memory formation after mild COVID-19. TCRdb itself ran the 5' RACE reads through MiXCR, one entry per CDR3 protein. The table shows about 290,000 distinct CDR3 sequences, with more than 15% occurring only once. Sequenced material: PBMCs or a T cell subset sorted from them (not recorded which). The receptor set was obtained from a young man who had mild COVID-19 (a few samples of this study predate the infection). Cell type and time point are not known.

V usage is TRBV7-2 and J usage is TRBJ1-2; 8 bases are shared with TRBD1. V dropped 5 bases and J dropped 10; count of bases not matched to a gene: 12. The germline gives CDR1 SGHTA, CDR2 FQGNSA. The length of the CDR3 is 14 residues. CDR3 sequence (DNA): TGTGCCAGCAGCCTCGGCCGAGGACAGGGAGACTACACCTTC. It yields the protein CASSLGRGQGDYTF.

The sample holds a few counts of this clonotype. The chain combines TRBV5-1 with TRBJ2-1; TRBD1 agrees at 9 bases. The germline V gene encodes CDR1 SGHRS and CDR2 YFSETQ. This CDR3 is 16 amino acids long. V lost 4 bases and J lost 7; bases outside the gene matches: 12. CDR3 amino acids: CASSPGGTGKGNEQFF. CDR3 bases: TGCGCCAGCAGCCCCGGGGGGACAGGGAAAGGTAATGAGCAGTTCTTC.

In its sample, this clonotype was seen many times. The chain is built from TRBV7-2 and TRBJ1-2; D ambiguous. The length of the CDR3 is 13 residues. CDR1 and CDR2 (germline): SGHTA, FQGNSA. V was cut by 5 bases and J by 8 bases, with 15 bases left in between. For the CDR3, the DNA is TGTGCCAGCAGCCCTGACGCATCATGGGGCTACACCTTC. This sequence encodes CASSPDASWGYTF.

J is TRBJ2-1 and V is TRBV7-9; D remains unclear. Trimming removed 4 bases from V and 10 bases from J, with 8 bases in between. Germline lookup yields CDR1 SEHNR and CDR2 FQNEAQ (reference sequence). This CDR3 region has 11 residues. The CDR3 DNA reads as TGTGCCAGCAGCTGGGGTCAGGAGCAGTTCTTC. Protein sequence: CASSWGQEQFF.

The rearrangement joins TRBV5-1 to TRBJ2-5, with D unclear. In germline, CDR1 is SGHRS, CDR2 YFSETQ. V was trimmed by 0 bases and J by 2 bases, leaving 8 bases between them. This CDR3 is 14 amino acids long. CDR3 in amino acids: CASSLAVDQETQYF. The CDR3, as DNA: TGCGCCAGCAGCTTGGCCGTGGATCAAGAGACCCAGTACTTC.

The chain has TRBV4-3 and TRBJ2-2, with TRBD1 as a possible D gene (6 bases). The V end was cut by 1 base, the J end by 4 bases, with 7 bases between. Germline loops: CDR1 LGHNA, CDR2 YSLEER. The CDR3 is made up of 14 amino acids. CDR3 in amino acids: CASSQGTATGELFF. The CDR3 DNA follows: TGCGCCAGCAGCCAAGGGACAGCCACCGGGGAGCTGTTTTTT.